This T cell receptor beta chain was sequenced for a study of CD8 T cells in ankylosing spondylitis. General study points: Clones linked to the disease showed a CD8+ phenotype. They occurred at relatively low frequencies in peripheral blood. Fewer than ten highly homologous variants made up a TCR beta motif that seemed to typify ankylosing spondylitis blood. Some motif variants were previously reported in reactive arthritis synovial fluid and blood.

Between the trimmed V and J ends, which lost 0 bases and 0 bases, there was a span of 11 bases. CDR1 and CDR2 from the germline V gene are LNHNV and YYDKDF (reference sequence). The CDR3 length is 17 residues. As the method for making TCR beta libraries, quantitative 5'-RACE with molecular barcodes was used. TCRdb redid the calling of the 5' RACE reads with MiXCR, one entry per CDR3 protein. The sample yields about 440,000 distinct CDR3 sequences, 17% seen once. Concerning this clonotype: What it binds is unknown.

Sequenced input: blood, either unsorted or a sorted T cell fraction (not recorded which). The TCR was taken from a male donor with ankylosing spondylitis. The chain uses TRBV15 and TRBJ2-2; the D is unclear. CDR3 coding DNA: TGTGCCACCAGCAGAGATCTTAACAGCGCGAACACCGGGGAGCTGTTTTTT. Encoded protein: CATSRDLNSANTGELFF.